This T cell receptor (beta chain) was profiled in a study of blood T cell repertoires in COVID-19. The data were produced by immunoSEQ multiplex PCR, yet TCRdb's version contains in-frame clones alone and is incomplete. The table shows around 280,000 clones, with roughly 86% occurring only once. The CDR3 is 15 amino acids. V dropped 4 bases and J dropped 5; count of bases not matched to a gene: 8. Germline lookup yields CDR1 SGHDT and CDR2 YYEEEE. The source of this sequence is a woman aged 25 to 45 with COVID-19, enrolled during active disease. Sequencing used peripheral blood. The V gene is TRBV5-6, the J gene TRBJ2-5; 10 positions agree with TRBD1. The CDR3 is CASSRDRGREETQYF. DNA for the CDR3: TGTGCCAGCAGCCGGGACAGGGGAAGGGAGGAGACCCAGTACTTC.